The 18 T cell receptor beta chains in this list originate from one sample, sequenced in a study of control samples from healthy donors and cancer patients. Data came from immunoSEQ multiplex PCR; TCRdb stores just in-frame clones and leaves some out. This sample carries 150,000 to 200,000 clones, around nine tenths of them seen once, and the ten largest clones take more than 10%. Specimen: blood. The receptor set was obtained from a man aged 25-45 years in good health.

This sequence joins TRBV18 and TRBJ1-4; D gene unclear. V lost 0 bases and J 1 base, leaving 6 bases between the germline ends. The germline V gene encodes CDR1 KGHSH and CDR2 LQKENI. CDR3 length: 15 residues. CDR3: CASSPPGITNEKLFF. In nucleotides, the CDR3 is TGTGCCAGCTCACCACCGGGCATAACTAATGAAAAACTGTTTTTT.

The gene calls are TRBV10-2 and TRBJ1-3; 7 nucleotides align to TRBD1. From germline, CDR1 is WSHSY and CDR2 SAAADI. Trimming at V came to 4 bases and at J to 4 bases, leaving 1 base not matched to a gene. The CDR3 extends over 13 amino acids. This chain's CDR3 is CASSATGGNTIYF. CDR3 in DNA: TGCGCCAGCAGTGCGACAGGGGGAAACACCATATATTTT.

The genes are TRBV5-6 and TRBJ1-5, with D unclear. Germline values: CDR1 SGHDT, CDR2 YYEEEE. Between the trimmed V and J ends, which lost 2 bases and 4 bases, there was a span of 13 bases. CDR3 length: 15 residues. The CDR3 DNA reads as TGTGCCAGCAGCTTAGGGCAGGTTATGAATCAGCCCCAGCATTTT. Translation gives CASSLGQVMNQPQHF.

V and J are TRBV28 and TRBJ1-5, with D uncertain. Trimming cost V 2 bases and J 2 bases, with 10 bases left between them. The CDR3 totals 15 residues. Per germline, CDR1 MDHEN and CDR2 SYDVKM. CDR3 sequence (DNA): TGTGCCAGCAGTTTAAGAGGGCTTGGCAATCAGCCCCAGCATTTT. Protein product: CASSLRGLGNQPQHF.

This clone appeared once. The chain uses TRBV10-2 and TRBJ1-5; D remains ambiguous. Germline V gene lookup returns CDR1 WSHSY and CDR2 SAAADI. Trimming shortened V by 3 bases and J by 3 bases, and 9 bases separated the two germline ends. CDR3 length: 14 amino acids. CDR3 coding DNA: TGCGCCAGCAGTGACGGGCCCTTCAATCAGCCCCAGCATTTT. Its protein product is CASSDGPFNQPQHF.

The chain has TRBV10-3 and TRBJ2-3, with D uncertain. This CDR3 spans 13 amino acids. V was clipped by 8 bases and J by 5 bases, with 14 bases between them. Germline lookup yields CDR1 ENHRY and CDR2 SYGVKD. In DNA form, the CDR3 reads TGTGCCATCCGCCCCCTGACCCAAGATACGCAGTATTTT. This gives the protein CAIRPLTQDTQYF.

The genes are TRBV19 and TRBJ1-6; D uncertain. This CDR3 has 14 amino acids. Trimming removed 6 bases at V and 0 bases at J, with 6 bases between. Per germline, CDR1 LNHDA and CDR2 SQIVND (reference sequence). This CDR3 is CASRTSSYNSPLHF. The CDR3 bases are TGTGCCAGTAGGACCAGCTCCTATAATTCACCCCTCCACTTT.

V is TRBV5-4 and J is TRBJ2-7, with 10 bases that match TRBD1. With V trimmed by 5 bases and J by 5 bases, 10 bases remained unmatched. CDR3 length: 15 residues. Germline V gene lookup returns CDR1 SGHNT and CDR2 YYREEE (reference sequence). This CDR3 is CASSLTGQGLDEQYF. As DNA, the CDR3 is TGTGCCAGCAGTCTTACGGGACAGGGGTTGGACGAGCAGTACTTC.

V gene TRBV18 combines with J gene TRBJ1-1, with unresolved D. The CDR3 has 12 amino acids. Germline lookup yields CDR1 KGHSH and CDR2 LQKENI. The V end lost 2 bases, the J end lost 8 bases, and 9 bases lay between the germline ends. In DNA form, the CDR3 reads TGTGCCAGCTCACCATTACGGACCGAAGCTTTCTTT. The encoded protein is CASSPLRTEAFF.

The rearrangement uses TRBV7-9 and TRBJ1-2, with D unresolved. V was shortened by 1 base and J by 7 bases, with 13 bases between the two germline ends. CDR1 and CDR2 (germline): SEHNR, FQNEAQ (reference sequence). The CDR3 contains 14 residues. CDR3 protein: CASSLEVQSSGYTF. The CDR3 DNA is TGTGCCAGCAGCTTAGAAGTACAGTCTAGTGGCTACACCTTC.

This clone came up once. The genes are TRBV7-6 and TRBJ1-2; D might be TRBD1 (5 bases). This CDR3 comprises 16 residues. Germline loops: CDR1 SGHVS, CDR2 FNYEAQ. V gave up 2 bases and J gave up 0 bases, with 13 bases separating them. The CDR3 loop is CASSLTPTATNYGYTF. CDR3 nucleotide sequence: TGTGCCAGCAGCTTAACCCCGACAGCTACTAACTATGGCTACACCTTC.

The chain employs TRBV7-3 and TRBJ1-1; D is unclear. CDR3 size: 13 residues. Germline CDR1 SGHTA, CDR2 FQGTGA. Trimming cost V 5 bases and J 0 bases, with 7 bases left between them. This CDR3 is CASSRTMNTEAFF. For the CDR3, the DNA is TGTGCCAGCAGCCGAACCATGAACACTGAAGCTTTCTTT. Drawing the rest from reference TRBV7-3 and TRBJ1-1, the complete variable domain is GAGVSQTPSNKVTEKGKYVELRCDPISGHTALYWYRQSLGQGPEFLIYFQGTGAADDSGLPNDRFFAVRPEGSVSTLKIQRTERGDSAVYLCASSRTMNTEAFFGQGTRLTVV.

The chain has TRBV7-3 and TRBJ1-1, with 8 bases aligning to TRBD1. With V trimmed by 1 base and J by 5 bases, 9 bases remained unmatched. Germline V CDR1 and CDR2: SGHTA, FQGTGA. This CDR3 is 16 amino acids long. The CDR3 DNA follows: TGTGCCAGCAGCTTAATCGGACAGGGTTGGGGAACTGAAGCTTTCTTT. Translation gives CASSLIGQGWGTEAFF.

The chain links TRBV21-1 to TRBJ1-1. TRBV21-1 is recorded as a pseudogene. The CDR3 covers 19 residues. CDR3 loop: CASSNHNKNWRGLRTEAFF. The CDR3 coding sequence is TGTGCCAGCAGCAACCACAATAAAAACTGGCGGGGGCTGCGGACTGAAGCTTTCTTT.

The CDR3 loop is CASSPPGLPGEQYF. The CDR3 coding sequence is TGTGCCAGCAGCCCCCCGGGACTCCCGGGCGAGCAGTACTTC. V is TRBV7-2 and J is TRBJ2-7; D may be TRBD2 (6 bases). Trimming stripped 5 bases from V and 6 bases from J, with 17 bases between. Per germline, CDR1 SGHTA and CDR2 FQGNSA. This CDR3 has 14 residues.

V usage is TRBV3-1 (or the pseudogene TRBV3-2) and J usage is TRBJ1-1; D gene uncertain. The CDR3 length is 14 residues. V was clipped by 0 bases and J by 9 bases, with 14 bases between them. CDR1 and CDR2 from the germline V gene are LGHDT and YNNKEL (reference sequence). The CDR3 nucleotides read TGTGCCAGCAGCCAAGATGTCATCAGGTTAAAAGCTTTCTTT. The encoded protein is CASSQDVIRLKAFF.

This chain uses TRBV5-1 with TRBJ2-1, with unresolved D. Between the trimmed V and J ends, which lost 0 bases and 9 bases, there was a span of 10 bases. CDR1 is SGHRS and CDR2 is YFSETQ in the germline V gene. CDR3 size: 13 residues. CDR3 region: CASSLAEWGEQFF. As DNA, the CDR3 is TGCGCCAGCAGCTTGGCCGAATGGGGTGAGCAGTTCTTC.

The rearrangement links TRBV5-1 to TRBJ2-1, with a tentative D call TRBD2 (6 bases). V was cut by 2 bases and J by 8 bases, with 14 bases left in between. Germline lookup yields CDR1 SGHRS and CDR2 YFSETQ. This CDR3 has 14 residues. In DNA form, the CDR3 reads TGCGCCAGCAGCTTCGGGGACTCAGCGGATGAGCAGTTCTTC. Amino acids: CASSFGDSADEQFF.